This TCR beta chain comes out of a study of cytotoxic CD8 clonotypes in ibrutinib-treated CLL. Study overall: Around 10 relapsed/refractory, around 14 treatment-naive; approximately 18 IGHV unmutated. Overall study results and limits: Investigators sampled sustained-remission and progressing patients at differing times.

This CDR3 contains 15 residues. Looked up from germline, CDR1 is MGHDK and CDR2 is SYGVNS. Trimming took 2 bases from V and 14 from J; bases not matched to a gene: 14. For this clone: As yet, its antigen is unknown.

Libraries were prepared by immunoSEQ multiplex PCR; TCRdb keeps only in-frame clonotypes and omits some of them. The repertoire holds approximately 150,000 clones, approximately 84% seen once, with under 5.5% in the top ten. The sequence was collected from a human donor with chronic lymphocytic leukemia. The sequenced sample was PBMCs, obtained after 24 months of ibrutinib treatment. The V gene is TRBV25-1, the J gene TRBJ2-3; 9 bases map to TRBD2. CDR3 bases: TGTGCCAGCAGTGAAGGAGGCGGGAGGGCCTTTCTGGGGTATTTT. Its translation is CASSEGGGRAFLGYF.